Below, 30 T cell receptor beta chains from the same sample are listed, as sequenced in a study of T cells in narcolepsy. Generated by immunoSEQ multiplex PCR, the TCRdb table keeps only in-frame clones and is missing some. The sample yields 30,000 to 40,000 clones, approximately 78% seen once. What was sequenced was CD45RA- memory CD4+ T cells from PBMCs. These receptors were obtained from a human donor with narcolepsy.

The chain is built from TRBV5-6 and TRBJ1-2; D remains unclear. Germline-derived CDR1 and CDR2 are SGHDT and YYEEEE. Trimming cost V 1 base and J 2 bases, with 15 bases left between them. This CDR3 spans 16 amino acids. This CDR3 is CASSLWDRASNYGYTF. DNA of the CDR3: TGTGCCAGCAGCTTGTGGGATAGGGCCTCAAACTATGGCTACACCTTC.

This chain joins TRBV19 and TRBJ1-1; 8 nucleotides match TRBD1. CDR1 is LNHDA, CDR2 SQIVND, per germline (reference sequence). The CDR3 is made up of 14 amino acids. Trimming cost V 8 bases and J 0 bases; bases outside gene matches: 5. CDR3 sequence: CASSQGAMNTEAFF. DNA for the CDR3: TGTGCCAGTTCTCAGGGGGCCATGAACACTGAAGCTTTCTTT.

V usage is TRBV7-9 and J usage is TRBJ2-3; 8 positions agree with TRBD2. V gave up 5 bases and J gave up 4 bases; unmatched junction bases: 8. The germline V gene encodes CDR1 SEHNR and CDR2 FQNEAQ (reference sequence). The CDR3 is made up of 15 amino acids. CDR3 loop: CASSRSGNVADTQYF. As DNA, the CDR3 is TGTGCCAGCAGCCGTAGCGGGAACGTGGCAGATACGCAGTATTTT.

The chain employs TRBV19 and TRBJ1-2, with 7 bases lining up with TRBD1. The CDR3 has 13 residues. The junction had 5 bases not matched to a gene; V was cut back by 8 bases and J by 2 bases. In germline, CDR1 is LNHDA, CDR2 SQIVND (reference sequence). The CDR3 spells CASYRQGNYGYTF. The CDR3 DNA follows: TGTGCCAGTTACCGACAGGGAAACTATGGCTACACCTTC.

The CDR3 region is CASSVRPISTDTQYF. The DNA for the CDR3 is TGTGCCAGCAGCGTAAGGCCCATTAGCACAGATACGCAGTATTTT. The chain links TRBV9 to TRBJ2-3; D remains ambiguous. Trimming removed 1 base from V and 0 bases from J, with 9 bases in between. The CDR3 extends over 15 amino acids. The germline gives CDR1 SGDLS, CDR2 YYNGEE. Using reference TRBV9 and TRBJ2-3 for the parts outside the CDR3, the full variable domain is DSGVTQTPKHLITATGQRVTLRCSPRSGDLSVYWYQQSLDQGLQFLIQYYNGEERAKGNILERFSAQQFPDLHSELNLSSLELGDSALYFCASSVRPISTDTQYFGPGTRLTVL.

The chain couples TRBV30 to TRBJ2-7, with TRBD1 identical over 10 bases. CDR3 size: 13 residues. The V gene end was trimmed by 5 bases and the J gene end by 0 bases; junction bases not matched to a gene: 1. Germline values: CDR1 GTSNPN, CDR2 SVGIG (reference sequence). For the CDR3, the DNA is TGTGCCTGGGGACAGGGGGTCTCCTACGAGCAGTACTTC. It encodes CAWGQGVSYEQYF.

The rearrangement links TRBV9 to TRBJ1-6; a weak D match, TRBD1 (6 bases). The CDR3 contains 14 residues. Germline CDR1 reads SGDLS; CDR2 reads YYNGEE. V shed 3 bases and J shed 10 bases, with 14 bases lying between them. The CDR3: CASSEGVLRSPLHF. In nucleotides, the CDR3 is TGTGCCAGCAGCGAGGGGGTATTGCGATCACCCCTCCACTTT.

A few counts support this clone. An end of the junction differs from the germline gene, which may be a read error. The chain couples TRBV27 to TRBJ2-1; TRBD1 aligns across 8 bases. The CDR3 is 13 amino acids. The germline CDR1 and CDR2 sequences are MNHEY and SMNVEV (reference sequence). CDR3 nucleotide sequence: TGTGCCAGTCGGTCAACGAGGGGGCAGGGGGCCATCTTC. Translated: CASRSTRGQGAIF.

The chain links TRBV19 to TRBJ2-2, with D maybe TRBD2 (7 bases). Per germline, CDR1 LNHDA and CDR2 SQIVND (reference sequence). The CDR3 is made up of 17 amino acids. Trimming removed 7 bases from V and 7 bases from J, with 25 bases in between. The chain's CDR3 is CASIGGSSQSGVGELFF. Here the CDR3 DNA reads TGTGCCAGTATAGGCGGGAGTTCCCAATCAGGGGTCGGGGAGCTGTTTTTT. The entire variable domain, with the rest obtained from reference TRBV19 and TRBJ2-2, is as follows: DGGITQSPKYLFRKEGQNVTLSCEQNLNHDAMYWYRQDPGQGLRLIYYSQIVNDFQKGDIAEGYSVSREKKESFPLTVTSAQKNPTAFYLCASIGGSSQSGVGELFFGEGSRLTVL.

This rearrangement joins TRBV5-1 to TRBJ1-2; D not resolved. The V end was cut by 0 bases, the J end by 4 bases, with 10 bases between. The CDR3 is 14 amino acids. CDR1 is SGHRS and CDR2 is YFSETQ in the germline V gene. CDR3 sequence reads: CASSLAPGGYGYTF. The CDR3 DNA reads as TGCGCCAGCAGCTTGGCTCCTGGCGGCTATGGCTACACCTTC.

DNA of the CDR3: TGTGCCAGCAGCTTACCCCAACCCGGAAACACCATATATTTT. This encodes CASSLPQPGNTIYF. The chain combines TRBV7-8 with TRBJ1-3; D ambiguous. Germline CDR1 SGHVS, CDR2 FQNEAQ. This CDR3 comprises 14 residues. V lost 2 bases to trimming and J lost 4 bases, with 9 bases between them.

The chain joins TRBV14 to TRBJ1-1; 7 nucleotides match TRBD1. With 3 bases clipped from V and 1 base from J, the junction kept 5 bases outside the gene matches. CDR1 SGHDN and CDR2 FVKESK come from the germline V gene. The length of the CDR3 is 15 residues. CDR3 residues: CASSQLTGRNTEAFF. As DNA, the CDR3 is TGTGCCAGCAGCCAGTTGACAGGGCGGAACACTGAAGCTTTCTTT.

J is TRBJ1-4 and V is TRBV19, with D perhaps TRBD1 (5 bases). CDR3 length equals 15 residues. The germline V gene has CDR1 LNHDA and CDR2 SQIVND (reference sequence). Trimming took off 1 base at V and 8 bases at J, with 14 bases between the two ends. In nucleotides, the CDR3 is TGTGCCAGTAGTATAGCCAGGAGATGGGGGGAAAAACTGTTTTTT. Translating gives CASSIARRWGEKLFF.

The V and J genes are TRBV4-2 and TRBJ2-1; 7 nucleotides line up with TRBD2. The CDR3 loop spans 18 amino acids. Germline CDR1 and CDR2: LGHNA and YNFKEQ. With 2 bases clipped from V and 3 bases from J, the junction kept 13 bases outside the gene matches. The CDR3 region has the DNA TGTGCCAGCAGCCAAAGACCCGCTCTAGCGGACCTCTACAATGAGCAGTTCTTC. This sequence encodes CASSQRPALADLYNEQFF.

The chain is built from TRBV10-1 and TRBJ2-5; D is possibly TRBD2 (6 bases). Gene TRBJ2-7 matches the end of the DNA better, so the J call may be wrong. Germline loops: CDR1 WNHNN, CDR2 SYGVQD (reference sequence). The CDR3 totals 14 residues. The CDR3 protein is CASSESPGLVEQYF. Written as DNA, the CDR3 is TGCGCCAGCAGTGAGTCGCCGGGACTGGTCGAGCAGTACTTC.

The chain joins TRBV21-1 to TRBJ1-2. TRBV21-1 is given as a pseudogene. This CDR3 region has 16 residues. The DNA for the CDR3 is TGTGCCAGCAGCAAAAGTTTGGGCGGACGATACTATGGCTACACCTTC. Protein product: CASSKSLGGRYYGYTF.

The chain uses TRBV5-6 and TRBJ2-2; 8 bases align to TRBD1. With 2 bases clipped from V and 6 bases from J, the junction kept 6 bases outside the gene matches. The CDR3 length is 15 residues. The V gene's germline CDR1 is SGHDT and CDR2 YYEEEE. The DNA of the CDR3 is TGTGCCAGCAGCTTTCAGGGGGCGAAGGCCGGGGAGCTGTTTTTT. It translates to CASSFQGAKAGELFF.

This clone showed up just a few times. This sequence joins TRBV6-9 and TRBJ2-5, with 10 bases identical to TRBD1. This CDR3 spans 14 amino acids. In germline, CDR1 is MNHGY, CDR2 SVAAGI. V trimming: 7 bases; J trimming: 5 bases; junction bases outside the gene matches: 7. The CDR3 sequence is CASTWGQGQETQYF. Here the CDR3 DNA reads TGTGCCAGCACTTGGGGACAGGGGCAGGAGACCCAGTACTTC.

V gene TRBV15 combines with J gene TRBJ2-5; the match to TRBD2 covers 11 bases. Unmatched junction bases numbered 10, after V lost 2 bases and J lost 5 bases. The length of the CDR3 is 17 residues. Per the germline V gene, CDR1 is LNHNV and CDR2 is YYDKDF (reference sequence). In DNA, the CDR3 is TGTGCCACCAGCAGACGCTCTGTAGCGGGAGGGGGTGAGACCCAGTACTTC. Residues: CATSRRSVAGGGETQYF. Full variable domain (outside the CDR3, taken from reference TRBV15 and TRBJ2-5): DAMVIQNPRYQVTQFGKPVTLSCSQTLNHNVMYWYQQKSSQAPKLLFHYYDKDFNNEADTPDNFQSRRPNTSFCFLDIRSPGLGDTAMYLCATSRRSVAGGGETQYFGPGTRLLVL.

The gene calls are TRBV27 and TRBJ2-5, with TRBD1 matching over 8 bases. CDR1 is MNHEY, CDR2 SMNVEV, per germline (reference sequence). V shed 1 base, J shed 3 bases, and the junction held 4 bases outside the gene matches. The CDR3 contains 15 residues. Here the CDR3 reads CASSLYDRGKETQYF. As DNA, the CDR3 is TGTGCCAGCAGTTTATACGACAGGGGAAAAGAGACCCAGTACTTC.

This clone occurred once. This chain joins TRBV5-4 and TRBJ1-2, with D possibly being TRBD1 (6 bases). Trimming pared 1 base from V and 4 bases from J, leaving 11 bases between. Per the germline V gene, CDR1 is SGHNT and CDR2 is YYREEE (reference sequence). This CDR3 is 14 amino acids long. CDR3 loop: CASSLKGGTYGYTF. The CDR3 bases are TGTGCCAGCAGCTTGAAAGGGGGTACCTATGGCTACACCTTC.

This chain joins TRBV5-1 and TRBJ1-1; D is unresolved. The CDR3 has 16 residues. Trimming removed 0 bases from V and 0 bases from J, with 12 bases in between. CDR1 and CDR2 (germline): SGHRS, YFSETQ. CDR3: CASSLGNSALNTEAFF. In DNA, the CDR3 is TGCGCCAGCAGCTTGGGTAACAGCGCCTTGAACACTGAAGCTTTCTTT.

The chain carries TRBV6-1 and TRBJ2-3; D unclear. The ends were cut back, 7 bases at V and 4 bases at J, with 9 bases in the middle. This CDR3 contains 12 residues. Germline assignment: CDR1 MNHNS and CDR2 SASEGT. The CDR3 is CASNAASDTQYF. The DNA for the CDR3 is TGTGCCAGCAATGCGGCTTCAGATACGCAGTATTTT.

The CDR3 is CASSRDSTDTQYF. In DNA form, the CDR3 reads TGCGCCAGCAGTCGGGACAGCACAGATACGCAGTATTTT. The rearrangement joins TRBV10-1 to TRBJ2-3; the D call may be TRBD1 or TRBD2 (5 bases each). Trimming pared 5 bases from V and 0 bases from J, leaving 6 bases between. Per germline, CDR1 WNHNN and CDR2 SYGVQD (reference sequence). The CDR3 spans 13 residues.

CDR3 in amino acids: CASNSGTGGPGNTIYF. For the CDR3, the DNA is TGTGCCAGCAATTCGGGAACAGGGGGCCCTGGAAACACCATATATTTT. This sequence joins TRBV21-1 and TRBJ1-3; whether TRBD1, the table's D call, matches the DNA was not checked. TRBV21-1 is a listed pseudogene. The CDR3 is made up of 16 amino acids.

The rearrangement uses TRBV4-3 and TRBJ2-4; no firm D call. Per germline, CDR1 LGHNA and CDR2 YSLEER. The CDR3 is made up of 14 amino acids. V was clipped by 0 bases and J by 5 bases, with 8 bases between them. The CDR3, as DNA: TGCGCCAGCAGCCAAGATGTATCTCAAAACATTCAGTACTTC. It codes for CASSQDVSQNIQYF.

J is TRBJ1-2 and V is TRBV7-9, with 8 bases that match TRBD1. This CDR3 has 13 amino acids. CDR1 is SEHNR and CDR2 is FQNEAQ in the germline V gene (reference sequence). Trimming at V came to 1 base and at J to 7 bases, leaving 2 bases not matched to a gene. CDR3 in amino acids: CASSLGQGSGYTF. The CDR3, as DNA: TGTGCCAGCAGCTTAGGACAGGGGAGTGGCTACACCTTC.

The J gene is TRBJ1-2, the V gene TRBV20-1; D is undetermined. Trimming took off 5 bases at V and 8 bases at J, with 9 bases between the two ends. The V gene's germline CDR1 is DFQATT and CDR2 SNEGSKA (reference sequence). The CDR3 has 10 amino acids. The CDR3 DNA is TGCAGTGCTGGGGAATGGGGCTACACCTTC. Its translation is CSAGEWGYTF.

The CDR3 nucleotides are TGTGCCAGCAGCAAAACAGGGGAGGGTGAAAAACTGTTTTTT. This codes for CASSKTGEGEKLFF. The J gene is TRBJ1-4, the V gene TRBV9; TRBD1 aligns across 7 bases. CDR1 SGDLS and CDR2 YYNGEE come from the germline V gene. The CDR3 loop spans 14 amino acids. The trim removed 4 bases at V and 7 bases at J, leaving 7 bases unmatched.

The chain has TRBV5-1 and TRBJ1-4; D is perhaps TRBD1 (5 bases). CDR1 is SGHRS, CDR2 YFSETQ, per germline. The CDR3 has 14 residues. Trimming removed 4 bases from V and 1 base from J, with 8 bases in between. The CDR3 spells CASSRGQTNEKLFF. The CDR3 coding sequence is TGCGCCAGCAGCCGAGGACAAACTAATGAAAAACTGTTTTTT. The full variable domain, its missing parts supplied by reference TRBV5-1 and TRBJ1-4, is KAGVTQTPRYLIKTRGQQVTLSCSPISGHRSVSWYQQTPGQGLQFLFEYFSETQRNKGNFPGRFSGRQFSNSRSEMNVSTLELGDSALYLCASSRGQTNEKLFFGSGTQLSVL.